A single TCR beta chain is shown here with its context. The antigen is not known. The germline gives CDR1 SGHRS, CDR2 YFSETQ. Unmatched junction bases numbered 4, after V lost 0 bases and J lost 6 bases. The CDR3 spans 15 residues. This specimen comes from a study of cytomegalovirus exposure and HLA in healthy donors. Study results and caveats: There were several of the most significant clusters that appeared linked to common viral pathogens in a later analysis. As was reported, the classifier diagnosed cytomegalovirus status with high specificity and sensitivity. Roughly uniform depth of sequencing across donors was assumed in presence/absence analyses. Within a later analysis, the majority of CMV-associated TCR beta chains appeared HLA-restricted.

The PCR contained 60 Vbeta and 13 Jbeta primers. Data came from immunoSEQ multiplex PCR; TCRdb stores just in-frame clones and leaves some out. The sample lists 200,000 to 300,000 clones, roughly 81% seen once, with about 0.25% in the top ten. The sequencing input was PBMCs. The TCR originated in a girl aged 2-10 years in good health and CMV-seronegative. J is TRBJ2-7 and V is TRBV5-1, with 12 bases matching TRBD2. The CDR3 bases are TGCGCCAGCAGCTTGGGACTAGCGGGAGCAAGCGAGCAGTACTTC. Translating gives CASSLGLAGASEQYF.